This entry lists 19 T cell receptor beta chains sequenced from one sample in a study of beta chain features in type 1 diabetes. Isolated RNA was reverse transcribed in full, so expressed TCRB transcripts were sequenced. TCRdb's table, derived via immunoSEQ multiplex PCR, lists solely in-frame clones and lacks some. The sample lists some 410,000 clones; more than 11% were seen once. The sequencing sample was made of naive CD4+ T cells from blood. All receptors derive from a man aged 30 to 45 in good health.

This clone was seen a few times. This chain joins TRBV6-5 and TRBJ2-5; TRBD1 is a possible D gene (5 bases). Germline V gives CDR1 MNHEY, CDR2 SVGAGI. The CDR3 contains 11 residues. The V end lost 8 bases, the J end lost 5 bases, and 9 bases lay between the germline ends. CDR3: CASGWGETQYF. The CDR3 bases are TGTGCCAGCGGGTGGGGCGAGACCCAGTACTTC.

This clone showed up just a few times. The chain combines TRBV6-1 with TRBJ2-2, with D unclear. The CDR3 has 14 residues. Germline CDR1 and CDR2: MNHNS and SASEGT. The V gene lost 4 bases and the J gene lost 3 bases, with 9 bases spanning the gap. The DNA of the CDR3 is TGTGCCAGCAGTGGTGATCCCTACACCGGGGAGCTGTTTTTT. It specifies CASSGDPYTGELFF.

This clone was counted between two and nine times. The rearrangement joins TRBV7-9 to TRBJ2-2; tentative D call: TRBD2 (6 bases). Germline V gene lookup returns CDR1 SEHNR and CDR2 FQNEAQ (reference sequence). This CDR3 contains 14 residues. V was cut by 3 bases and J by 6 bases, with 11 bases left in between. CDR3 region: CASSFPGGAGELFF. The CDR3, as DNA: TGTGCCAGCAGCTTCCCCGGAGGGGCCGGGGAGCTGTTTTTT.

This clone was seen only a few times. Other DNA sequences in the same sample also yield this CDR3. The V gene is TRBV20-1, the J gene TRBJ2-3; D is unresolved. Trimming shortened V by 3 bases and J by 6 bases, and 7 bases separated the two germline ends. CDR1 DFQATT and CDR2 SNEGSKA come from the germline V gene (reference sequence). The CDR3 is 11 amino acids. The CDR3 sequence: CSASLADTQYF. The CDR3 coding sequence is TGCAGTGCTAGCCTTGCTGATACGCAGTATTTT.

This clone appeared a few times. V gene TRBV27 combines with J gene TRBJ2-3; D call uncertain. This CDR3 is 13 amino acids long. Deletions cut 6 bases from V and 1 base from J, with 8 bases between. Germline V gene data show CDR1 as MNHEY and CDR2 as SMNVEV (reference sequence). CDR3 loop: CASRPPGTDTQYF. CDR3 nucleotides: TGTGCCAGCAGACCTCCTGGCACAGATACGCAGTATTTT.

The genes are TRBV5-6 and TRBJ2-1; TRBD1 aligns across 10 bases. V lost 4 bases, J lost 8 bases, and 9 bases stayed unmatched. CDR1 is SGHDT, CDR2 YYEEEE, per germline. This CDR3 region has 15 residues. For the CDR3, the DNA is TGTGCCAGCAGCGCCCCCGGGACAGGGGTCGATGAGCAGTTCTTC. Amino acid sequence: CASSAPGTGVDEQFF.

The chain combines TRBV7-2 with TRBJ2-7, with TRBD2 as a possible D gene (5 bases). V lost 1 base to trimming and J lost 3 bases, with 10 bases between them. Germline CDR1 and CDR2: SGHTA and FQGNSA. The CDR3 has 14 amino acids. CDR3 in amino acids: CASSLEVGDYEQYF. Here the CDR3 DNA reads TGTGCCAGCAGCTTAGAGGTCGGGGACTACGAGCAGTACTTC. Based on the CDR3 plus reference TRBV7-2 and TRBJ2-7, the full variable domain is GAGVSQSPSNKVTEKGKDVELRCDPISGHTALYWYRQSLGQGLEFLIYFQGNSAPDKSGLPSDRFSAERTGGSVSTLTIQRTQQEDSAVYLCASSLEVGDYEQYFGPGTRLTVT.

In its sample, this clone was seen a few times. CDR3 amino acids: CASSEQGFGPQHF. The CDR3 nucleotides read TGTGCCAGCAGTGAACAAGGGTTTGGGCCCCAGCATTTT. The chain carries TRBV25-1 and TRBJ1-5; D gene ambiguous. CDR3 length: 13 amino acids. In germline, CDR1 is MGHDK, CDR2 SYGVNS. V lost 2 bases and J 9 bases, leaving 11 bases between the germline ends.

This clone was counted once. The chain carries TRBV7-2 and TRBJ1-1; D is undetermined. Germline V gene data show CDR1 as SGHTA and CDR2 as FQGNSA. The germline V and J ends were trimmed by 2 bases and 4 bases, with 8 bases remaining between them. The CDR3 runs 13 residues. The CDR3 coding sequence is TGTGCCAGCAGCTTATATGAGGGCACTGAAGCTTTCTTT. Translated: CASSLYEGTEAFF.

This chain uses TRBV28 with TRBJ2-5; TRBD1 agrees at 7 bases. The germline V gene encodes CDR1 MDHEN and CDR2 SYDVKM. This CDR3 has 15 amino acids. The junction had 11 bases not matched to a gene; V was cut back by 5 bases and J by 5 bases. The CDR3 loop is CASSPRDRASETQYF. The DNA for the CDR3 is TGTGCCAGCAGTCCCCGTGACAGGGCTTCGGAGACCCAGTACTTC.

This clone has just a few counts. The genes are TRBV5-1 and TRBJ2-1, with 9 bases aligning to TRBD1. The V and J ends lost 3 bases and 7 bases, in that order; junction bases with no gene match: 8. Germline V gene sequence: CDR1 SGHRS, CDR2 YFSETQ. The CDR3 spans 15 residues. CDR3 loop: CASSWAGTGTNEQFF. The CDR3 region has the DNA TGCGCCAGCAGCTGGGCTGGGACAGGGACGAATGAGCAGTTCTTC.

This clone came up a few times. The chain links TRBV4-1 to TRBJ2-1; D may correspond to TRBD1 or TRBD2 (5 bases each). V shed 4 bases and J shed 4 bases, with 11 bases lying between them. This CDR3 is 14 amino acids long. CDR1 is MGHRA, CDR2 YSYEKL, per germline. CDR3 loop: CASSPRDRYNEQFF. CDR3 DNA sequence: TGCGCCAGCAGCCCCCGGGACCGATACAATGAGCAGTTCTTC.

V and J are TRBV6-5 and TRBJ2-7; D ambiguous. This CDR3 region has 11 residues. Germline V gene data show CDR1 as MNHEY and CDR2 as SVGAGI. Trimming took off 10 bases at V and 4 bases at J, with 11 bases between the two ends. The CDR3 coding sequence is TGTGCCACCCGCCAAGGATACGAGCAGTACTTC. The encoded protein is CATRQGYEQYF.

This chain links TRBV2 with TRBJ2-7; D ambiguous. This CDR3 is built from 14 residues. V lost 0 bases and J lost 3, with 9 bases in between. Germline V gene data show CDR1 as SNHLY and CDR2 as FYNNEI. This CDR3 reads CASSEAPANYEQYV. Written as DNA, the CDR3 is TGTGCCAGCAGTGAAGCTCCAGCCAACTACGAGCAGTACGTC.

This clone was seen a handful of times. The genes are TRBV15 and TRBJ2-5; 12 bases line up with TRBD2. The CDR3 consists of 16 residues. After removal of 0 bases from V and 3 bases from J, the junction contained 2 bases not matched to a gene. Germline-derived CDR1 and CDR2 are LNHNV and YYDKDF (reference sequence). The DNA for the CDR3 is TGTGCCACCAGCAGAGATCGACTAGCGGGGGAAGAGACCCAGTACTTC. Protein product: CATSRDRLAGEETQYF. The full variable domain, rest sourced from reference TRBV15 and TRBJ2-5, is DAMVIQNPRYQVTQFGKPVTLSCSQTLNHNVMYWYQQKSSQAPKLLFHYYDKDFNNEADTPDNFQSRRPNTSFCFLDIRSPGLGDTAMYLCATSRDRLAGEETQYFGPGTRLLVL.

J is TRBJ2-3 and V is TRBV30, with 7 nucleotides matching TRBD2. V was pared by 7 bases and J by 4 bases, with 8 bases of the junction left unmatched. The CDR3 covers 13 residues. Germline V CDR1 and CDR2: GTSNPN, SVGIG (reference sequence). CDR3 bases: TGTGCCTCGCTCGCCGGGAGGCCAGATACGCAGTATTTT. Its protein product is CASLAGRPDTQYF.

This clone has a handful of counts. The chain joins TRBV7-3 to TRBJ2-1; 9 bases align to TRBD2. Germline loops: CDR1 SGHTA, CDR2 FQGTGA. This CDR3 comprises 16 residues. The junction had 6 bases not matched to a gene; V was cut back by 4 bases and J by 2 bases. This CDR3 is CASSSVAGETYNEQFF. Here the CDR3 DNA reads TGTGCCAGCAGCTCAGTAGCGGGAGAGACCTACAATGAGCAGTTCTTC. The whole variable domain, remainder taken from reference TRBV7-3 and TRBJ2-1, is GAGVSQTPSNKVTEKGKYVELRCDPISGHTALYWYRQSLGQGPEFLIYFQGTGAADDSGLPNDRFFAVRPEGSVSTLKIQRTERGDSAVYLCASSSVAGETYNEQFFGPGTRLTVL.

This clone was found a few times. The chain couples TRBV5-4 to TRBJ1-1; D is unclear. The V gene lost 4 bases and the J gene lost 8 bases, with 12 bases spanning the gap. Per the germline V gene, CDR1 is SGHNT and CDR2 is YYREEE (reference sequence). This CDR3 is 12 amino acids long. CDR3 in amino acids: CASSHFLREAFF. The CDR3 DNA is TGTGCCAGCAGCCACTTTCTCAGGGAAGCTTTCTTT.

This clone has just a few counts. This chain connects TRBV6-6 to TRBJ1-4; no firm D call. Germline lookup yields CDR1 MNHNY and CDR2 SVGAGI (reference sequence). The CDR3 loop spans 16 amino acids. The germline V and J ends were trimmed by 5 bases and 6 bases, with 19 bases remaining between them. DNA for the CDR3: TGTGCCAGCAGTCACACCACTGTATCGATTGATGAAAAACTGTTTTTT. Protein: CASSHTTVSIDEKLFF.